This TCR beta chain was observed in a study of CD8+ T cells in alopecia areata (dated by TCRdb to between 2018 and 2020). General notes on the study: The treated patients, all with moderate-to-severe alopecia areata, were enrolled in an open-label pilot trial of oral tofacitinib given at 5 to 10 mg twice daily. Tofacitinib was given for 6 to 18 months, followed by 6 months of follow-up off drug to assess delayed response and recurrence. In treated patients, disease severity was measured using the SALT score, which gives the percentage of scalp surface area affected. High-throughput TCRbeta sequencing was used to examine T cell clonal expansion in alopecia areata in both the C3H/HeJ mouse model and human patients. Scalp tissue and sorted CD4+ and CD8+ peripheral blood T cells from patchy and totalis/universalis alopecia areata patients and from healthy controls were covered by human TCRbeta sequencing. Biopsies were taken from tofacitinib-treated patients at baseline and at 4 and 24 weeks of treatment, and a later scalp biopsy was taken in several of the tofacitinib-treated patients. Clonality in the scalp was compared among normal scalp (n=4), patchy alopecia areata scalp (n=8), and alopecia totalis/universalis scalp (n=8). RNA came from the PAXgene miRNA kit for fixed scalp, the miRNeasy kit for PBMCs, and the RNeasy kit for mouse skin. immunoSEQ multiplex PCR using 35 Vbeta forward primers and 13 Jbeta reverse primers was used to amplify TCRbeta CDR3 regions.

Comments on this clone: This receptor's antigen is unknown. No base-level quality is on record; no much larger clone is a single base apart.

The CDR3 runs 11 amino acids, cysteine and phenylalanine included. The kept DNA is CDR3 alone, 33 bases in frame from the first base. V lost 6 bases and J lost 7 bases, and the count of bases not matched to a germline gene is 5. CDR1 and CDR2 (SQVTM, ANQGSEA) derive from the germline V gene. What the authors observed across the whole study: Many expanded lesional clones persisted in scalp and blood during tofacitinib treatment, which may partly explain relapse after stopping treatment. The treated cohort was small, with a single nonresponder, so links between baseline CD8+ expansion and response need larger studies. With tofacitinib, both scalp clonality and the number of expanded CD8+ clones among the top 100 scalp clones went down significantly. Resident alphabeta T cells in normal human skin are also sequenced, complicating scalp TCR repertoire analysis, unlike mouse skin dominated by gammadelta T cells. TCR sequences shared between patients were less clear than in mice, possibly partly because of HLA diversity in the patient population. Compared with normal scalp, lesional scalp, particularly in alopecia totalis/universalis, had higher clonality and more expanded CD8+ clones, which suggests antigenic drive.

The library was obtained by the immunoSEQ multiplex PCR assay. To provide template for TCR sequencing, every sample had RNA extracted and reverse transcribed into cDNA. First-strand cDNA was synthesized using SuperScript III with a 2:1 mix of oligo-dT and random hexamers. Amplification bias was assessed with a synthetic immune receptor repertoire, and residual bias was removed computationally. The authors' pipeline ran thus. Raw reads were preprocessed for error removal, and CDR3 was defined according to IMGT conventions as running from the conserved cysteine to phenylalanine. Clonality was computed by normalizing Shannon entropy by log2 of the number of productive unique TCRs and subtracting the result from 1. CD4 or CD8 identity of scalp clones was inferred by cross-referencing scalp TCRbeta sequences with sorted blood CD4 and CD8 repertoires. Here the immuneACCESS table is served through TCRdb, limited to in-frame sequences with V and J called. Missing clones are a known gap in these copies; in checked studies unresolved V genes cover under half, and the rest lacks a known reason. The D gene and trimming were derived from the DNA, and the V and J assignments and clone size from that table. In this sample the table shows about 190,000 clones, roughly 70% of which occur a single time. Jointly, the top ten make up about 1.3% of the sample.

The treatment or condition label, read with the paper, signifies: oral pan-JAK inhibitor, 5-10 mg twice daily. From alopecia areata patients, peripheral blood was collected along with lesional scalp punch biopsies. PBMCs were separated by density centrifugation and stained for CD3, CD4 and CD8, after which CD4+ and CD8+ T cells were sorted on a FACSAria. Source: CD4+ T cells sorted from blood, taken at roughly week 49, from a patient treated with tofacitinib. The receptor's source is a human donor with alopecia areata. The chain is assembled from TRBV29-1 and TRBJ1-1, with 7 bases aligning to TRBD1. The CDR3 protein sequence reads: CSVIDRDEAFF. The DNA is TGCAGCGTCATTGACAGGGATGAAGCTTTCTTT.